The 31 T cell receptor beta chains below come from one sample, sequenced in a study of T cell repertoires in cytomegalovirus infection. TCRdb reprocessed the reads via MiXCR and lists one record per CDR3 protein. Seen here are approximately 70,000 distinct CDR3 sequences, 3.5% to 4% observed once, and the top ten hold roughly 22%. The material sequenced was PBMCs. All receptors come from a human donor in good health (CMV status not recorded). Some clones in this sample may be carry-over from other donors' samples.

This clonotype appeared a few times. The chain's CDR3 is CASSEDRPNVLTF. In DNA form, the CDR3 reads TGTGCCAGCAGTGAAGATAGGCCCAACGTCCTGACTTTC. The chain couples TRBV2 to TRBJ2-6; D is ambiguous. The V end lost 1 base, the J end lost 8 bases, and 6 bases lay between the germline ends. Germline V lookup: CDR1 SNHLY, CDR2 FYNNEI. This CDR3 is built from 13 residues.

This clonotype came up many times. The gene calls are TRBV12-5 and TRBJ2-1, with TRBD1 identical over 8 bases. Losses at the gene ends were 11 bases for V and 15 bases for J; bases not matched to a gene: 15. This CDR3 comprises 12 residues. The germline CDR1 and CDR2 sequences are LGHNT and FRNRAP. For the CDR3, the DNA is TGTGCTCGAAAGCCCTCCGCAGGGGGCTTGTTCTTC. This encodes CARKPSAGGLFF.

Turning to this clonotype: A clone one base away is much larger, so this may be a read error. The J gene is TRBJ1-3, the V gene TRBV10-3, with D uncertain. Germline V gene data show CDR1 as ENHRY and CDR2 as SYGVKD. There are 14 residues in the CDR3. The CDR3 nucleotides are TGTACCATCAGTGAGCCTCGGGCGGCAAACACCATATATTTT. This gives the protein CTISEPRAANTIYF.

There are many counts of this clonotype. The chain carries TRBV7-2 and TRBJ1-4; a possible D gene is TRBD1 (5 bases). The CDR3 length is 16 residues. Trimming took 3 bases from V and 3 from J, leaving 14 bases between them. CDR1 and CDR2 (germline): SGHTA, FQGNSA. The CDR3 DNA is TGTGCCAGCAGCTTTGACAGAATTTCTCCTAATGAAAAACTGTTTTTT. It translates to CASSFDRISPNEKLFF.

This clonotype has at least ten counts. V is TRBV10-3 and J is TRBJ2-7, with D perhaps TRBD2 (6 bases). Germline lookup yields CDR1 ENHRY and CDR2 SYGVKD. Between the trimmed V and J ends, which lost 6 bases and 7 bases, there was a span of 16 bases. The CDR3 totals 13 residues. CDR3 sequence: CAIRGGRAGEQYF. CDR3 in DNA: TGTGCCATCAGGGGCGGACGGGCGGGGGAGCAGTACTTC.

The table lists this clonotype with many counts. The V call is TRBV7-2, the J call TRBJ1-4; no clear D. The V end lost 5 bases, the J end lost 0 bases, and 10 bases lay between the germline ends. This CDR3 is 15 amino acids long. Germline CDR1 and CDR2: SGHTA and FQGNSA. The CDR3 sequence: CASSLVTATNEKLFF. Here the CDR3 DNA reads TGTGCCAGCAGCCTTGTTACAGCAACTAATGAAAAACTGTTTTTT.

This clonotype was seen a few times. The chain links TRBV6-2 or TRBV6-3 to TRBJ1-5; 7 bases fit TRBD1. Germline V gene data show CDR1 as MNHEY and CDR2 as SVGEGT. CDR3 size: 14 residues. The V segment lost 2 bases and the J segment 5 bases; nucleotides outside the gene matches: 3. As DNA, the CDR3 is TGTGCCAGCAGTTACCAAGGGGGCTATCAGCCCCAGCATTTT. It yields the protein CASSYQGGYQPQHF.

At least ten counts were recorded for this clonotype. This chain links TRBV12-3 or TRBV12-4 with TRBJ2-2; perhaps TRBD1 as D (5 bases). Trimming left V 3 bases short and J 4 bases short, with 12 bases between. CDR3 length equals 15 residues. CDR3 residues: CASSFQGLGTGELFF. CDR3 DNA sequence: TGTGCCAGCAGTTTTCAGGGCTTGGGCACCGGGGAGCTGTTTTTT.

Concerning this clonotype itself: One junction end disagrees with the germline gene, perhaps due to a read error. The chain joins TRBV7-2 to TRBJ1-2; D ambiguous. The germline V gene has CDR1 SGHTA and CDR2 FQGNSA. This CDR3 region has 15 residues. The DNA for the CDR3 is TGTGCCAGCGGCTTAGAGGTTGGGTTAAACTATGGCTACACCTTC. Translating it yields CASGLEVGLNYGYTF.

Many counts were recorded for this clonotype. This sequence joins TRBV7-2 and TRBJ2-3, with TRBD2 matching 12 bases. Per germline, CDR1 SGHTA and CDR2 FQGNSA. The CDR3 covers 15 residues. V dropped 5 bases and J dropped 5; count of bases not matched to a gene: 5. The CDR3 sequence is CASSASGRAVDTQYF. The CDR3 DNA sequence: TGTGCCAGCAGCGCTAGCGGGAGGGCCGTAGATACGCAGTATTTT. Full variable domain (outside the CDR3, taken from reference TRBV7-2 and TRBJ2-3): GAGVSQSPSNKVTEKGKDVELRCDPISGHTALYWYRQSLGQGLEFLIYFQGNSAPDKSGLPSDRFSAERTGGSVSTLTIQRTQQEDSAVYLCASSASGRAVDTQYFGPGTRLTVL.

The table lists this clonotype with a few counts. V and J are TRBV7-2 and TRBJ2-7; no clear D. CDR1 SGHTA and CDR2 FQGNSA come from the germline V gene. V was cut by 1 base and J by 5 bases, with 9 bases left in between. The CDR3 runs 13 residues. This CDR3 reads CASSLVSGNEQYF. CDR3 in DNA: TGTGCCAGCAGCTTAGTTTCCGGCAACGAGCAGTACTTC.

The sample holds many counts of this clonotype. The rearrangement joins TRBV11-2 to TRBJ2-1; weak D call: TRBD2 (6 bases). V was cut by 5 bases and J by 10 bases, with 21 bases left in between. The germline V gene encodes CDR1 SGHAT and CDR2 FQNNGV. CDR3 length: 15 residues. The CDR3 nucleotides are TGTGCCAGCAGCAGCTTCTTAGGAGGAGGGAGCGAGCAGTTCTTC. Translating it yields CASSSFLGGGSEQFF.

This clonotype was counted only a few times. The chain combines TRBV7-2 with TRBJ2-3, with D maybe TRBD1 (5 bases). Germline V gene data show CDR1 as SGHTA and CDR2 as FQGNSA. Deletions cut 3 bases from V and 2 bases from J, with 15 bases between. CDR3 length: 16 amino acids. CDR3 residues: CASSFGRAANTDTQYF. DNA of the CDR3: TGTGCCAGCAGCTTTGGCAGGGCGGCGAACACAGATACGCAGTATTTT.

In the case of this clonotype: Possible read error: a much larger clone is one base away. CDR3 in amino acids: CASSLDAENQYF. CDR3 coding DNA: TGTGCCAGCAGCTTAGACGCGGAGAACCAGTACTTC. The chain couples TRBV7-8 to TRBJ2-5; D call uncertain. CDR1 and CDR2 from the germline V gene are SGHVS and FQNEAQ. This CDR3 is built from 12 residues.

Comments on this clonotype: An end of the junction does not agree with germline; a read error may underlie this. The chain has TRBV4-3 and TRBJ1-4; TRBD1 is a possible D gene (5 bases). Germline CDR1 and CDR2: LGHNA and YSLEER. The CDR3 consists of 13 residues. CDR3 coding DNA: TGCGCCAGCAGCCAAGATGGTTCGTGGACAACTTATTTT. Its protein is CASSQDGSWTTYF.

This chain uses TRBV29-1 with TRBJ2-3; tentative D call: TRBD2 (5 bases). The length of the CDR3 is 14 residues. Trimming took off 1 base at V and 4 bases at J, with 12 bases between the two ends. Per germline, CDR1 SQVTM and CDR2 ANQGSEA. The DNA for the CDR3 is TGCAGCGTTGAAGGCGGGCTTGGGGCAGATACGCAGTATTTT. Its protein product is CSVEGGLGADTQYF.

This clonotype was seen ten or more times. The V call is TRBV19, the J call TRBJ1-2, with D possibly TRBD1 on 6 matching bases. This CDR3 is 12 amino acids long. The germline gives CDR1 LNHDA, CDR2 SQIVND (reference sequence). Trimming removed 6 bases from V and 5 bases from J, with 10 bases in between. CDR3 loop: CASRLQGYGYTF. The CDR3 region has the DNA TGTGCCAGTAGATTACAGGGATATGGCTACACCTTC.

This clonotype was counted ten times or more. The gene calls are TRBV7-2 and TRBJ2-5; 9 bases agree with TRBD2. Germline V gene lookup returns CDR1 SGHTA and CDR2 FQGNSA. V trimming: 3 bases; J trimming: 6 bases; junction bases outside the gene matches: 8. CDR3 length equals 15 residues. The CDR3: CASSLGAGGIKTQYF. CDR3 sequence (DNA): TGTGCCAGCAGCTTGGGAGCGGGGGGTATAAAGACCCAGTACTTC.

This clonotype was counted many times. The V gene is TRBV7-2, the J gene TRBJ2-2; D uncertain. The CDR3 spans 13 residues. CDR1 SGHTA and CDR2 FQGNSA come from the germline V gene. Trimming removed 1 base from V and 7 bases from J, with 7 bases in between. In DNA form, the CDR3 reads TGTGCCAGCAGCTTAGTGGCTAACGGGGAGCTGTTTTTT. Translation gives CASSLVANGELFF.

This clonotype was counted at least ten times. The chain employs TRBV7-9 and TRBJ2-7; D is possibly TRBD1 or TRBD2 (6 bases each). V lost 5 bases and J 2 bases, leaving 13 bases between the germline ends. This CDR3 has 14 amino acids. CDR1 SEHNR and CDR2 FQNEAQ come from the germline V gene (reference sequence). CDR3 region: CASSRGANPYEQYF. As DNA, the CDR3 is TGTGCCAGCAGCAGGGGGGCGAACCCCTACGAGCAGTACTTC.

This clonotype has a handful of counts. The germline gene is not matched at one end of the junction; a read error may be the cause. The J gene is TRBJ1-5, the V gene TRBV12-3 or TRBV12-4; D might be TRBD1 (5 bases). The CDR3 has 15 amino acids. CDR3 bases: TGTACCAGCAGTTTGGGGGTAGGGAGCAATCAGCCCCAGCATTTT. It codes for CTSSLGVGSNQPQHF.

In its sample, this clonotype was seen many times. In nucleotides, the CDR3 is TGTGCCAGCAGCTTAGCATCTGGGGCCAACGTCCTGACTTTC. Translated: CASSLASGANVLTF. The chain carries TRBV7-2 and TRBJ2-6; no clear D. V shed 0 bases and J shed 1 base, with 1 base lying between them. CDR3 length: 14 amino acids. Germline CDR1 and CDR2: SGHTA and FQGNSA.

This clonotype came up many times. This chain links TRBV28 with TRBJ2-5; 14 nucleotides agree with TRBD2. CDR3 length: 17 amino acids. Germline V gene sequence: CDR1 MDHEN, CDR2 SYDVKM. V shed 2 bases, J shed 4 bases, and the junction held 6 bases outside the gene matches. For the CDR3, the DNA is TGTGCCAGCAGTTTAACCGGGACTAGCGGGAGTCGAGAGACCCAGTACTTC. Its translation is CASSLTGTSGSRETQYF.

This clonotype occurred many times. The CDR3 coding sequence is TGTGCCAGCTCACCACTCCGGGACAGGGTCTTCTTC. It specifies CASSPLRDRVFF. This sequence joins TRBV18 and TRBJ2-1; the match to TRBD1 covers 9 bases. Per germline, CDR1 KGHSH and CDR2 LQKENI. With V trimmed by 1 base and J by 16 bases, 5 bases remained unmatched. The CDR3 sequence is 12 residues long.

This clonotype occurred many times. The chain has TRBV12-3 or TRBV12-4 and TRBJ1-2; no clear D. Trimming cost V 3 bases and J 10 bases, with 9 bases left between them. CDR3 length: 11 residues. The CDR3 is CASSFGNHYTF. CDR3 nucleotide sequence: TGTGCCAGCAGTTTTGGGAACCACTACACCTTC.

This clonotype was seen repeatedly, ten times or more. The chain combines TRBV6-2 or TRBV6-3 with TRBJ2-7; D gene ambiguous. The length of the CDR3 is 16 residues. Germline V lookup: CDR1 MNHEY, CDR2 SVGEGT. V lost 4 bases, J lost 5 bases, and 21 bases lay in between. CDR3 sequence (DNA): TGTGCCAGCAGTTCCCCCCGCCGAGGTTTTGGGAACGAGCAGTACTTC. Translating gives CASSSPRRGFGNEQYF.

There are many counts of this clonotype. The chain has TRBV7-2 and TRBJ1-2, with D perhaps TRBD1 (6 bases). The CDR3 is 14 residues long. The germline CDR1 and CDR2 sequences are SGHTA and FQGNSA. V was cut by 5 bases and J by 8 bases, with 18 bases left in between. The chain's CDR3 is CASSERQASGGYTF. In DNA, the CDR3 is TGTGCCAGCAGCGAAAGACAGGCTTCGGGCGGCTACACCTTC.

This clonotype was seen repeatedly, ten times or more. The chain carries TRBV7-2 and TRBJ2-7; TRBD1 might be the D (5 bases). The CDR3 totals 13 residues. Germline loops: CDR1 SGHTA, CDR2 FQGNSA. Trimming took 4 bases from V and 4 from J, leaving 11 bases between them. DNA for the CDR3: TGTGCCAGCAGCTCTCCCCAGGGATACGAGCAGTACTTC. Its protein product is CASSSPQGYEQYF.

This clonotype was seen ten or more times. The chain is built from TRBV20-1 and TRBJ2-7; D tentatively fits TRBD1 or TRBD2 (6 bases each). Trimming stripped 0 bases from V and 10 bases from J, with 13 bases between. CDR1 and CDR2 from the germline V gene are DFQATT and SNEGSKA (reference sequence). This CDR3 has 12 amino acids. The CDR3 loop reads CSARDDRGHQYF. CDR3 in DNA: TGCAGTGCTAGAGATGATCGGGGGCATCAGTACTTC.

This clonotype was observed at least ten times. The V call is TRBV6-2 or TRBV6-3, the J call TRBJ2-7; D ambiguous. Germline-derived CDR1 and CDR2 are MNHEY and SVGEGT. V dropped 2 bases and J dropped 3 bases, with 11 bases sitting between them. The CDR3 covers 14 residues. The CDR3 reads CASSYPTYRYEQYF. CDR3 coding DNA: TGTGCCAGCAGTTACCCAACATACCGCTACGAGCAGTACTTC.

This clonotype was observed many times. CDR3 nucleotides: TGTGCCAGCAGCGCACCTCGATCTAACTATGGCTACACCTTC. Translated, it gives CASSAPRSNYGYTF. This sequence joins TRBV7-2 and TRBJ1-2; D is undetermined. Germline lookup yields CDR1 SGHTA and CDR2 FQGNSA. CDR3 length: 14 residues. Trimming left V 5 bases short and J 0 bases short, with 10 bases between.